The clone carrying this T cell receptor beta chain occurred a few times. Its antigen is not identified. The treatment: some 20 received Ad26.COV2.S at low or high dose, single or two shots; about 5 received placebo; per-sample allocation not given. Sample collection was performed on day 63 after the first vaccine or placebo injection. From germline, CDR1 is MDHEN and CDR2 SYDVKM. The V and J ends lost 2 bases and 1 base, in that order; junction bases with no gene match: 9. The CDR3 contains 17 residues. The source of the sample is a study of Ad26.COV2.S vaccination and SARS-CoV-2 variants. Study overall: It was the COV1001 Ad26.COV2.S trial arm that included the donor. Once or twice, 56 days apart, Ad26.COV2.S was delivered intramuscularly.

Regarding the study as a whole: Vaccine and placebo recipients had comparable breadth of non-spike TCRs.

Sequencing was performed with immunoSEQ multiplex PCR; in TCRdb, only in-frame clones are kept and a portion is missing. This sample yields roughly 300,000 clones, of which around 89% are seen a single time; 5% belongs to the top ten. This clonotype was sampled from a person aged 18-65 years who received the Ad26.COV2.S COVID-19 vaccine or a placebo. Here the sequenced sample was peripheral blood, taken in a trial of Ad26.COV2.S vaccine versus placebo. The rearrangement links TRBV28 to TRBJ1-2; 8 bases map to TRBD1. In DNA form, the CDR3 reads TGTGCCAGCAGTTTAGCCTTGGGACAGGCCGTTAACTATGGCTACACCTTC. Its translation is CASSLALGQAVNYGYTF.